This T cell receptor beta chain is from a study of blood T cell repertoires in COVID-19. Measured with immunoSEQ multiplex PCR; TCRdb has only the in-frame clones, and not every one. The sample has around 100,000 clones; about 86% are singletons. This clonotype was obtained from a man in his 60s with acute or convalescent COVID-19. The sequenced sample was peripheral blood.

CDR3 DNA: TGCGCCAGCAGCCAAGGGCAGGGAATCGACTATGGCTACACCTTC. As protein: CASSQGQGIDYGYTF. J is TRBJ1-2 and V is TRBV4-1; D is perhaps TRBD1 (5 bases). V was cut by 1 base and J by 3 bases, with 12 bases left in between. This CDR3 contains 15 residues. The germline V gene has CDR1 MGHRA and CDR2 YSYEKL.